This note documents a single TCR beta chain sequence. The target antigen is unknown. A read error is possible here, since a much larger clone lies one base away. TCRdb ran MiXCR on the reads and lists one entry per CDR3 protein. The table records 3,000 or so distinct CDR3 sequences, around 15% of them present only once. Germline loops: CDR1 MDHEN, CDR2 SYDVKM. The CDR3 has 14 amino acids. J lost 5 bases, V lost 6 bases, and 10 bases had no gene match. The entry originates in a study of liver allograft versus peripheral blood T cells. Study in general: Comparing T cell receptor repertoires in transplanted livers with those in recipients' peripheral blood was part of the design. Study results and limitations: There were reportedly differences between T cell receptor repertoires inside liver allografts and those in peripheral blood.

The receptor comes from a human patient who had a liver transplant. Some T cells here may be from the graft donor. The V call is TRBV28, the J call TRBJ2-7; 7 nucleotides match TRBD2. CDR3 nucleotides: TGTGCCAGCAGGAGCGGGGCAGCACACAACGAGCAGTACTTC. Encoded protein: CASRSGAAHNEQYF.